A single sample is the source of the 18 T cell receptor beta chains below, sequenced in a study of shared clonotypes between healthy human individuals (TCRdb year 2020). Library prep was done by the immunoSEQ multiplex PCR assay. Not all clones reach the TCRdb copy of this immuneACCESS table, which keeps in-frame sequences only. Checked studies attribute under half of the gap to unresolved V genes and leave the rest unexplained. The sample table records 950,000 to 1,300,000 clones; 75% of these occur just once. The ten largest clones capture approximately 1.5% of the sample. The sample comprised memory CD4+ T cells sorted from blood. What the cell subset or site label conveys for this sample: CD45RA-negative fraction. The receptors shown here come from a young man in good health.

This rearrangement joins TRBV6-6 to TRBJ2-1, with 9 bases identical to TRBD1. Germline lookup yields CDR1 MNHNY and CDR2 SVGAGI (reference sequence). Trimming removed 3 bases from V and 7 bases from J; junction bases left unmatched: 7. The CDR3 spans 15 residues. CDR3 in amino acids: CASSYPGTGRNEQFF. The CDR3 nucleotides read TGTGCCAGCAGTTATCCCGGGACAGGGAGGAATGAGCAGTTCTTC.

The chain joins TRBV5-1 to TRBJ2-1; TRBD2 agrees at 8 bases. There are 15 residues in the CDR3. The trim removed 0 bases at V and 7 bases at J, leaving 6 bases unmatched. Germline values: CDR1 SGHRS, CDR2 YFSETQ. CDR3 nucleotides: TGCGCCAGCAGCTTGGGGAACAGCGGGAGTAATGAGCAGTTCTTC. Amino acid sequence: CASSLGNSGSNEQFF.

The genes are TRBV5-6 and TRBJ1-1, with unresolved D. The V end lost 4 bases, the J end lost 0 bases, and 13 bases lay between the germline ends. There are 15 residues in the CDR3. Germline-derived CDR1 and CDR2 are SGHDT and YYEEEE. CDR3 DNA sequence: TGTGCCAGCAGCAGGAGAAGACGGGTGAACACTGAAGCTTTCTTT. Translating it yields CASSRRRRVNTEAFF.

The V call is TRBV29-1, the J call TRBJ2-6; 12 positions agree with TRBD2. V shed 4 bases, J shed 3 bases, and the junction held 13 bases outside the gene matches. This CDR3 is 19 amino acids long. CDR1 is SQVTM, CDR2 ANQGSEA, per germline. CDR3 region: CSVGGKASGGAFGANVLTF. DNA of the CDR3: TGCAGCGTTGGAGGGAAAGCTAGCGGGGGGGCTTTTGGGGCCAACGTCCTGACTTTC.

The rearrangement links TRBV6-6 to TRBJ1-2; no reliable D call. The ends were cut back, 6 bases at V and 1 base at J, with 15 bases in the middle. This CDR3 comprises 15 residues. CDR1 and CDR2 (germline): MNHNY, SVGAGI (reference sequence). CDR3 residues: CASRIQEQHNYGYTF. The CDR3 nucleotides read TGTGCCAGCAGGATACAAGAACAGCATAACTATGGCTACACCTTC.

Many counts were recorded for this clone. Within the sample, other DNA sequences also encode this same CDR3. The chain is built from TRBV14 and TRBJ1-1; D remains ambiguous. Germline lookup yields CDR1 SGHDN and CDR2 FVKESK. The CDR3 has 12 residues. The ends were cut back, 2 bases at V and 2 bases at J, with 3 bases in the middle. Here the CDR3 reads CASSQTNTEAFF. For the CDR3, the DNA is TGTGCCAGCAGCCAAACTAACACTGAAGCTTTCTTT.

This clone was picked up a small number of times. The rearrangement links TRBV19 to TRBJ2-5, with D tentatively TRBD1 (5 bases). CDR3 length: 14 residues. Germline loops: CDR1 LNHDA, CDR2 SQIVND (reference sequence). With 5 bases removed from V and 2 bases from J, the gap between germline ends came to 12 bases. The chain's CDR3 is CASSVTASQETQYF. CDR3 sequence (DNA): TGTGCCAGTAGTGTGACAGCTTCACAAGAGACCCAGTACTTC.

V gene TRBV30 combines with J gene TRBJ2-1; maybe TRBD1 (5 bases). V shed 3 bases and J shed 10 bases, with 19 bases lying between them. Germline CDR1 and CDR2: GTSNPN and SVGIG (reference sequence). This CDR3 is built from 14 residues. The CDR3, as DNA: TGTGCCTGGAGCCGTCCGCTGGGGCTAGACGAGCAGTTCTTC. Amino acids: CAWSRPLGLDEQFF.

In this sample, this clone turned up a few times. The J gene is TRBJ1-3, the V gene TRBV6-1; possible D gene TRBD1, 5 bases. V was clipped by 0 bases and J by 3 bases, with 18 bases between them. The CDR3 spans 18 residues. CDR1 is MNHNS, CDR2 SASEGT, per germline. The CDR3 region is CASSEAFSTGMRGNTIYF. The CDR3 region has the DNA TGTGCCAGCAGTGAAGCCTTTTCCACAGGTATGCGTGGAAACACCATATATTTT.

The chain carries TRBV19 and TRBJ2-6; D might be TRBD1 (5 bases). The CDR3 is 15 amino acids. V was pared by 5 bases and J by 0 bases, with 8 bases between. Germline lookup yields CDR1 LNHDA and CDR2 SQIVND (reference sequence). CDR3 sequence (DNA): TGTGCCAGTAGTTTCGACAGCTCTGGGGCCAACGTCCTGACTTTC. Protein sequence: CASSFDSSGANVLTF.

This chain connects TRBV30 to TRBJ2-3; TRBD2 agrees at 13 bases. Per the germline V gene, CDR1 is GTSNPN and CDR2 is SVGIG (reference sequence). CDR3 size: 16 residues. The J segment lost 5 bases and the V segment lost 2 bases, leaving 7 bases of the junction unmatched. As DNA, the CDR3 is TGTGCCTGGAGTCCTCGACTAGCGGGGGGCCAAGATACGCAGTATTTT. This codes for CAWSPRLAGGQDTQYF.

This chain links TRBV28 with TRBJ2-7; possibly TRBD1 or TRBD2 for D (5 bases each). The CDR3 covers 12 residues. Germline CDR1 is MDHEN and CDR2 is SYDVKM. Trimming took off 7 bases at V and 13 bases at J, with 20 bases between the two ends. The chain's CDR3 is CASTLPKGRFYF. The CDR3 bases are TGTGCCAGCACCCTACCCAAGGGACGCTTTTACTTC.

The chain is built from TRBV5-1 and TRBJ2-2, with TRBD1 matching over 9 bases. J gave up 0 bases and V 7 bases, and 4 bases lay outside the gene matches. Germline V gives CDR1 SGHRS, CDR2 YFSETQ. The CDR3 has 15 amino acids. CDR3 sequence: CASGWTGANTGELFF. The CDR3, as DNA: TGCGCCAGCGGGTGGACAGGGGCGAACACCGGGGAGCTGTTTTTT.

This chain uses TRBV7-2 with TRBJ2-7, with a weak D call TRBD2 (5 bases). This CDR3 is built from 15 residues. V was clipped by 4 bases and J by 4 bases, with 17 bases between them. Germline V CDR1 and CDR2: SGHTA, FQGNSA. The CDR3 DNA reads as TGTGCCAGCAGCTCACGGGGTGGGGTCCCGTACGAGCAGTACTTC. It yields the protein CASSSRGGVPYEQYF.

The rearrangement links TRBV7-9 to TRBJ2-7; TRBD2 might be the D (7 bases). Germline V gene lookup returns CDR1 SEHNR and CDR2 FQNEAQ (reference sequence). The CDR3 is made up of 15 amino acids. Trimming took 8 bases from V and 2 from J, leaving 19 bases between them. CDR3 nucleotide sequence: TGTGCCAGCTTCGAGGGGAGGGGGGACCCCTACGAGCAGTACTTC. Amino acid sequence: CASFEGRGDPYEQYF.

The CDR3, as DNA: TGTGCCAGCAGCTCCTACCGGACAGTCTATGGCTACACCTTC. Translation gives CASSSYRTVYGYTF. The chain employs TRBV7-2 and TRBJ1-2, with D tentatively TRBD1 (6 bases). Germline V lookup: CDR1 SGHTA, CDR2 FQGNSA. This CDR3 has 14 residues. V was cut by 4 bases and J by 4 bases, with 13 bases left in between.

The chain joins TRBV14 to TRBJ1-6; D might be TRBD1 (6 bases). CDR3 size: 14 residues. CDR1 and CDR2 (germline): SGHDN, FVKESK. V dropped 1 base and J dropped 10 bases, with 11 bases sitting between them. The CDR3 loop is CASSQVTGSSPLHF. As DNA, the CDR3 is TGTGCCAGCAGCCAAGTTACAGGGAGCTCACCCCTCCACTTT.

Regarding this clone: The same CDR3 can be traced to other DNA sequences in this sample. The CDR3 reads CASSVVGLNTEAFF. In DNA, the CDR3 is TGTGCCAGCAGCGTAGTTGGGCTGAACACTGAAGCTTTCTTT. This rearrangement joins TRBV9 to TRBJ1-1; D unclear. Trimming stripped 0 bases from V and 0 bases from J, with 6 bases between. Germline V CDR1 and CDR2: SGDLS, YYNGEE. CDR3 length: 14 residues.